Presented here are 29 T cell receptor beta chains from one specimen sequenced in a study of Tregs in tolerant kidney transplant recipients. Here immunoSEQ multiplex PCR was the method, and the copy in TCRdb shows in-frame clones only, minus some. The repertoire holds over 50,000 clones, with roughly 88% as singletons. The sequenced sample was Tregs from blood, obtained before the transplant. These receptors came from a human donor who received a combined kidney and bone marrow transplant.

In the case of this clone: Other DNA sequences in this sample translate to the same CDR3. This chain's CDR3 is CASSPDRGGYGYTF. DNA for the CDR3: TGCGCCAGCAGCCCCGACAGGGGGGGCTATGGCTACACCTTC. The chain recombines TRBV5-1 with TRBJ1-2; 9 positions match TRBD1. The CDR3 contains 14 residues. Germline-derived CDR1 and CDR2 are SGHRS and YFSETQ. Trimming took 4 bases from V and 4 from J; bases not matched to a gene: 5. Complete variable domain (other parts from reference TRBV5-1 and TRBJ1-2): KAGVTQTPRYLIKTRGQQVTLSCSPISGHRSVSWYQQTPGQGLQFLFEYFSETQRNKGNFPGRFSGRQFSNSRSEMNVSTLELGDSALYLCASSPDRGGYGYTFGSGTRLTVV.

The chain has TRBV1 and TRBJ1-2; TRBD1, the table's D call, lacks a check against the DNA. TRBV1 is flagged as a pseudogene. The CDR3 has 15 amino acids. The CDR3 DNA reads as TGCACCAGCAGCCAAAGGACAGGGTGGGGCTATGGCTACACCTTC. It codes for CTSSQRTGWGYGYTF.

V gene TRBV30 combines with J gene TRBJ1-1; D may be TRBD1 (5 bases). Germline assignment: CDR1 GTSNPN and CDR2 SVGIG (reference sequence). V gave up 5 bases and J gave up 2 bases, with 15 bases separating them. The CDR3 has 14 residues. The CDR3 sequence is CAWVRGLFNTEAFF. In DNA form, the CDR3 reads TGTGCCTGGGTGCGGGGACTTTTTAACACTGAAGCTTTCTTT.

The gene calls are TRBV2 and TRBJ2-4, with D unresolved. The V and J ends lost 6 bases and 5 bases respectively, with 14 bases between them. The CDR3 contains 14 residues. The germline CDR1 and CDR2 sequences are SNHLY and FYNNEI. The CDR3 DNA reads TGTGCCAGCAGGACTCGGTCCCAACAAAACATTCAGTACTTC. Translating gives CASRTRSQQNIQYF.

This chain uses TRBV5-4 with TRBJ2-1; the match to TRBD2 covers 16 bases. The CDR3 is made up of 18 amino acids. V shed 5 bases, J shed 2 bases, and the junction held 7 bases outside the gene matches. Germline-derived CDR1 and CDR2 are SGHNT and YYREEE (reference sequence). The CDR3 loop reads CASRGGLAGGVTYNEQFF. The DNA of the CDR3 is TGTGCCAGCAGGGGGGGACTAGCGGGAGGGGTAACCTACAATGAGCAGTTCTTC.

V and J are TRBV2 and TRBJ1-4; D is uncertain. Deletions cut 8 bases from V and 7 bases from J, with 20 bases between. The CDR3 spans 15 residues. Germline values: CDR1 SNHLY, CDR2 FYNNEI. CDR3 region: CASRLGGSIAEKLFF. Here the CDR3 DNA reads TGTGCCAGCCGTCTGGGAGGGTCGATCGCTGAAAAACTGTTTTTT.

The rearrangement uses TRBV2 and TRBJ2-7; no definite D call. Trimming cost V 3 bases and J 6 bases, with 3 bases left between them. CDR3 length: 10 residues. In germline, CDR1 is SNHLY, CDR2 FYNNEI. Here the CDR3 reads CASSDSEQYF. CDR3 DNA sequence: TGTGCCAGCAGTGACTCCGAGCAGTACTTC.

This chain joins TRBV29-1 and TRBJ2-1; 9 nucleotides match TRBD1. With V trimmed by 8 bases and J by 8 bases, 10 bases remained unmatched. Germline V gives CDR1 SQVTM, CDR2 ANQGSEA. The length of the CDR3 is 13 residues. The CDR3 loop reads CSMDLTGGHEQFF. The CDR3 DNA reads TGCAGCATGGACTTGACAGGGGGACATGAGCAGTTCTTC.

This clone was counted a single time. V is TRBV18 and J is TRBJ1-2, with unresolved D. The V and J ends lost 0 bases and 11 bases respectively, with 16 bases between them. The CDR3 runs 14 residues. Per germline, CDR1 KGHSH and CDR2 LQKENI. CDR3 nucleotide sequence: TGTGCCAGCTCACCACCCTTGGACGTACTAGCTTACACCTTC. Protein product: CASSPPLDVLAYTF.

The genes are TRBV19 and TRBJ1-1; no reliable D call. Germline V lookup: CDR1 LNHDA, CDR2 SQIVND (reference sequence). The CDR3 covers 12 residues. V was shortened by 3 bases and J by 3 bases, with 5 bases between the two germline ends. The CDR3 bases are TGTGCCAGTAGTATGCGATACACTGAAGCTTTCTTT. Translation gives CASSMRYTEAFF.

Here the CDR3 DNA reads TGTGCCATCGAGCCACAGGGCGTAATACCGCTAGACACTGAAGCTTTCTTT. Amino acids: CAIEPQGVIPLDTEAFF. This chain connects TRBV7-9 to TRBJ1-1, with TRBD1 as a possible D gene (6 bases). The CDR3 spans 17 residues. Germline V gene lookup returns CDR1 SEHNR and CDR2 FQNEAQ (reference sequence). V was cut by 10 bases and J by 3 bases, with 27 bases left in between.

V is TRBV2 and J is TRBJ2-7; 8 bases map to TRBD1. Trimming removed 5 bases from V and 3 bases from J; junction bases left unmatched: 6. In germline, CDR1 is SNHLY, CDR2 FYNNEI. The CDR3 spans 14 residues. The CDR3 nucleotides read TGTGCCAGCAGTAGCCCAGGGACAGGCTACGAGCAGTACTTC. It is translated as CASSSPGTGYEQYF.

CDR3 sequence: CASSETGAGRFYGYTF. CDR3 nucleotide sequence: TGTGCCAGCAGTGAGACCGGGGCAGGCCGATTCTATGGCTACACCTTC. J is TRBJ1-2 and V is TRBV4-2, with D tentatively TRBD1 (5 bases). CDR1 is LGHNA, CDR2 YNFKEQ, per germline. Between the trimmed V and J ends, which lost 6 bases and 4 bases, there was a span of 21 bases. This CDR3 has 16 residues.

The V call is TRBV21-1, the J call TRBJ2-2; the table calls TRBD2, which could not be checked here. TRBV21-1 corresponds to a pseudogene. The CDR3 runs 22 residues. This CDR3 is CASSKIKPGTSGRAVPAGELFF. The CDR3 DNA follows: TGTGCCAGCAGCAAAATTAAGCCCGGGACTAGCGGGAGGGCCGTTCCGGCCGGGGAGCTGTTTTTT.

CDR3 sequence reads: CASSRGTGGNYGYTF. The CDR3 nucleotides are TGTGCCAGTAGTAGGGGGACAGGGGGCAACTATGGCTACACCTTC. This chain links TRBV19 with TRBJ1-2, with 12 bases aligning to TRBD1. CDR3 length equals 15 residues. V was clipped by 4 bases and J by 2 bases; unmatched bases: 2. Germline loops: CDR1 LNHDA, CDR2 SQIVND (reference sequence).

The V and J genes are TRBV9 and TRBJ1-2, with D perhaps TRBD1 (6 bases). V dropped 6 bases and J dropped 10 bases, with 22 bases sitting between them. CDR1 is SGDLS and CDR2 is YYNGEE in the germline V gene. The CDR3 contains 14 residues. This CDR3 reads CASMGGRKGSVYTF. CDR3 in DNA: TGTGCCAGCATGGGGGGCAGGAAGGGTTCAGTCTACACCTTC.

The V call is TRBV7-2, the J call TRBJ2-3, with no clear D. Trimming cost V 0 bases and J 1 base, with 23 bases left between them. CDR3 length: 20 amino acids. Per the germline V gene, CDR1 is SGHTA and CDR2 is FQGNSA. The CDR3 DNA follows: TGTGCCAGCAGCTTAGCCCCCTCCGGACGGCCCCGGTGGGGCACAGATACGCAGTATTTT. It translates to CASSLAPSGRPRWGTDTQYF.

This clone was detected a few times. The rearrangement uses TRBV28 and TRBJ2-7; TRBD1 aligns across 12 bases. CDR1 is MDHEN, CDR2 SYDVKM, per germline. CDR3 length: 16 residues. J was trimmed by 7 bases and V by 8 bases; bases with no gene match: 15. The CDR3 nucleotides are TGTGCCAGCCGCCTGGGGGGGACAGGGGGCGGTGGGGAGCAGTACTTC. Its translation is CASRLGGTGGGGEQYF. The full variable domain, with the rest looked up from reference TRBV28 and TRBJ2-7, is DVKVTQSSRYLVKRTGEKVFLECVQDMDHENMFWYRQDPGLGLRLIYFSYDVKMKEKGDIPEGYSVSREKKERFSLILESASTNQTSMYLCASRLGGTGGGGEQYFGPGTRLTVT.

The V gene is TRBV2, the J gene TRBJ2-7; D remains unclear. V was cut by 3 bases and J by 6 bases, with 6 bases left in between. CDR1 and CDR2 from the germline V gene are SNHLY and FYNNEI. CDR3 length equals 11 residues. CDR3 in DNA: TGTGCCAGCAGTGAGAGTGGCGAGCAGTACTTC. Translated, it gives CASSESGEQYF.

This clone turned up a few times. This rearrangement joins TRBV15 to TRBJ1-5; D remains unclear. Looked up from germline, CDR1 is LNHNV and CDR2 is YYDKDF (reference sequence). Trimming took off 1 base at V and 5 bases at J, with 18 bases between the two ends. This CDR3 contains 17 residues. CDR3 sequence (DNA): TGTGCCACCAGCAGAGCCATATGGAAAACCTTTCATCAGCCCCAGCATTTT. Protein sequence: CATSRAIWKTFHQPQHF.

This chain uses TRBV5-1 with TRBJ1-2; 7 positions match TRBD1. CDR1 and CDR2 from the germline V gene are SGHRS and YFSETQ. This CDR3 is built from 12 residues. V dropped 7 bases and J dropped 6; count of bases not matched to a gene: 6. For the CDR3, the DNA is TGCGCCAGCCGAGGACAGGCGGATGGCTACACCTTC. Its protein product is CASRGQADGYTF.

This clone was counted a few times. The chain joins TRBV11-2 to TRBJ2-2, with 7 bases lining up with TRBD1. The CDR3 spans 14 residues. Trimming cost V 6 bases and J 5 bases; bases outside gene matches: 6. CDR1 is SGHAT and CDR2 is FQNNGV in the germline V gene. The DNA of the CDR3 is TGTGCCAGCAGAGTCGCAGGGGGTACCGGGGAGCTGTTTTTT. Translating it yields CASRVAGGTGELFF.

This chain connects TRBV6-5 to TRBJ1-2, with TRBD1 as a possible D gene (5 bases). Between the trimmed V and J ends, which lost 8 bases and 6 bases, there was a span of 19 bases. This CDR3 has 14 amino acids. CDR1 and CDR2 (germline): MNHEY, SVGAGI. The CDR3 region has the DNA TGTGCCAGCCGGACCGGGCAGGGTGAAGATGGCTACACCTTC. It translates to CASRTGQGEDGYTF.

The V call is TRBV6-5, the J call TRBJ1-2; D is perhaps TRBD1 (6 bases). V lost 4 bases and J lost 7, with 13 bases in between. The germline V gene has CDR1 MNHEY and CDR2 SVGAGI. The CDR3 extends over 13 amino acids. Here the CDR3 reads CASSSGGGAGYTF. In DNA, the CDR3 is TGTGCCAGCAGTTCGGGAGGGGGAGCTGGCTACACCTTC.

This clone occurred a few times. CDR3 nucleotides: TGTGCCAGTAGACCCGACGGCCTTGGATCACCCCTCCACTTT. Residues: CASRPDGLGSPLHF. This chain links TRBV19 with TRBJ1-6, with no clear D. Germline CDR1 is LNHDA and CDR2 is SQIVND (reference sequence). The CDR3 is 14 amino acids. V lost 6 bases to trimming and J lost 10 bases, with 16 bases between them.

The chain employs TRBV30 and TRBJ2-7; no clear D gene. The CDR3 contains 11 residues. V dropped 3 bases and J dropped 2 bases, with 5 bases sitting between them. CDR1 and CDR2 from the germline V gene are GTSNPN and SVGIG (reference sequence). The chain's CDR3 is CAWRRPYEQYF. The CDR3, as DNA: TGTGCCTGGAGAAGGCCCTACGAGCAGTACTTC.

The V call is TRBV18, the J call TRBJ1-3, with no clear D. CDR1 is KGHSH and CDR2 is LQKENI in the germline V gene. Deletions cut 3 bases from V and 7 bases from J, with 16 bases between. The CDR3 has 15 amino acids. CDR3 amino acids: CASSPPASSGNTIYF. The CDR3 bases are TGTGCCAGCTCACCTCCCGCCTCCAGCGGGAACACCATATATTTT.

This chain links TRBV28 with TRBJ2-1; TRBD1 matches 9 bases. From germline, CDR1 is MDHEN and CDR2 SYDVKM. CDR3 length: 15 residues. With 5 bases clipped from V and 4 bases from J, the junction kept 6 bases outside the gene matches. The CDR3 reads CASSPGTGLYNEQFF. The DNA for the CDR3 is TGTGCCAGCAGTCCTGGGACAGGGTTATACAATGAGCAGTTCTTC.

Of note for this clone: Within the sample, other DNA sequences also encode this same CDR3. This chain uses TRBV10-3 with TRBJ2-7, with TRBD1 matching over 9 bases. The CDR3 is made up of 15 amino acids. Unmatched junction bases numbered 10, after V lost 4 bases and J lost 6 bases. Germline V gene lookup returns CDR1 ENHRY and CDR2 SYGVKD. This chain's CDR3 is CAISGTQGALSEQYF. DNA of the CDR3: TGTGCCATCAGTGGAACACAGGGGGCACTTAGCGAGCAGTACTTC.